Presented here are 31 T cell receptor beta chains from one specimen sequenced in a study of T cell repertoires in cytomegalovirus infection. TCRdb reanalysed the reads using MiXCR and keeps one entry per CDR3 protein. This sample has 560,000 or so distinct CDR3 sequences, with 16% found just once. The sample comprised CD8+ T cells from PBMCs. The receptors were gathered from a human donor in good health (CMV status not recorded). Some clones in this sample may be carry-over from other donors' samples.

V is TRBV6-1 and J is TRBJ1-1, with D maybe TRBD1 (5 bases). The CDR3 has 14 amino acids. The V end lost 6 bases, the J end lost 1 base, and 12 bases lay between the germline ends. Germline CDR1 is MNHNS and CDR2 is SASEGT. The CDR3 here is CASRTGTPNTEAFF. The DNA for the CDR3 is TGTGCCAGCAGGACCGGGACGCCGAACACTGAAGCTTTCTTT.

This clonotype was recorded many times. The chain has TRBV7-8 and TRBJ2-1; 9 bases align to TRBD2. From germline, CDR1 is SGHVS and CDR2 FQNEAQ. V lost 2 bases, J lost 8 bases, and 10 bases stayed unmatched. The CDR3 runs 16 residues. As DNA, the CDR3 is TGTGCCAGCAGCTTATGGTTGTCTAGCGGGATGGATGAGCAGTTCTTC. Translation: CASSLWLSSGMDEQFF.

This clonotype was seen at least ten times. CDR3 sequence reads: CASSELFQETQYF. In DNA form, the CDR3 reads TGTGCCAGCAGTGAACTTTTCCAAGAGACCCAGTACTTC. This chain uses TRBV6-1 with TRBJ2-5; unclear D gene. Germline values: CDR1 MNHNS, CDR2 SASEGT. V was trimmed by 2 bases and J by 1 base, leaving 5 bases between them. The CDR3 length is 13 residues.

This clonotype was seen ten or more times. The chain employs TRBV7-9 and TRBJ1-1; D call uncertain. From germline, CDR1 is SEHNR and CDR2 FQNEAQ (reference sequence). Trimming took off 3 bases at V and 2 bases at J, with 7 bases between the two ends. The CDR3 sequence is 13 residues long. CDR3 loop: CASSFPENTEAFF. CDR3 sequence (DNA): TGTGCCAGCAGCTTCCCGGAAAACACTGAAGCTTTCTTT.

This CDR3 is CASTPSVDGYEQYF. Here the CDR3 DNA reads TGTGCCAGCACCCCCTCGGTCGACGGGTACGAGCAGTACTTC. V usage is TRBV28 and J usage is TRBJ2-7; D gene uncertain. CDR3 length: 14 amino acids. Trimming took off 7 bases at V and 4 bases at J, with 17 bases between the two ends. CDR1 and CDR2 from the germline V gene are MDHEN and SYDVKM.

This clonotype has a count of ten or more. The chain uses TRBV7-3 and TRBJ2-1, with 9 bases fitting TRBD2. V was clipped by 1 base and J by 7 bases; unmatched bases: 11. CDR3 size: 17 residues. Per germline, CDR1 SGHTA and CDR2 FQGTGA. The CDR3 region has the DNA TGTGCCAGCAGCTTAAACCTACGGGTAGCGGGAGCGAATGAGCAGTTCTTC. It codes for CASSLNLRVAGANEQFF.

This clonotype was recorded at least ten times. The CDR3 protein is CASSLGQGVQRTQYF. In DNA, the CDR3 is TGTGCCAGCAGCTTAGGACAGGGGGTACAACGGACGCAGTATTTT. This chain links TRBV11-2 with TRBJ2-3, with 9 bases that match TRBD1. Germline V lookup: CDR1 SGHAT, CDR2 FQNNGV. The trim removed 1 base at V and 9 bases at J, leaving 8 bases unmatched. The CDR3 consists of 15 residues.

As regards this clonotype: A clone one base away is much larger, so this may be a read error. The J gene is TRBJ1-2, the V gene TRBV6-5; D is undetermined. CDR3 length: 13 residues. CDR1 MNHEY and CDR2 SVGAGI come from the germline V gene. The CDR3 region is CASSSRGNYVYTF. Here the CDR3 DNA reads TGTGCCAGCAGTTCTCGGGGAAACTATGTCTACACCTTC.

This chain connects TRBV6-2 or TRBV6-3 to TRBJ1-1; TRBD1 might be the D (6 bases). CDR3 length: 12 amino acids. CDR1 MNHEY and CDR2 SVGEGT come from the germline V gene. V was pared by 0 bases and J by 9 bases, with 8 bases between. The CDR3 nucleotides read TGTGCCAGCAGTTACTCCGGGGGGCAAGCTTTCTTT. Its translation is CASSYSGGQAFF.

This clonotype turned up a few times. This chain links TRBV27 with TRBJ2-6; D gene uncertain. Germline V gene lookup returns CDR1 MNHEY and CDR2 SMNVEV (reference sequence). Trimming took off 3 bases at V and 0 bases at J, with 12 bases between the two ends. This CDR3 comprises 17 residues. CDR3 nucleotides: TGTGCCAGCAGTTTGTCTCCTACGACCTCTGGGGCCAACGTCCTGACTTTC. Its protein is CASSLSPTTSGANVLTF. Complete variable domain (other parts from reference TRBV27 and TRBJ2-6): EAQVTQNPRYLITVTGKKLTVTCSQNMNHEYMSWYRQDPGLGLRQIYYSMNVEVTDKGDVPEGYKVSRKEKRNFPLILESPSPNQTSLYFCASSLSPTTSGANVLTFGAGSRLTVL.

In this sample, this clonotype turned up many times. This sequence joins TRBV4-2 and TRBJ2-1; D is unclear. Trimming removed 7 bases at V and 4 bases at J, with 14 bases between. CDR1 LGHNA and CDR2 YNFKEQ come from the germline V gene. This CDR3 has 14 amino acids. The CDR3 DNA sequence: TGTGCCAGCAACAACGAACTGAATTACAATGAGCAGTTCTTC. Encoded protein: CASNNELNYNEQFF.

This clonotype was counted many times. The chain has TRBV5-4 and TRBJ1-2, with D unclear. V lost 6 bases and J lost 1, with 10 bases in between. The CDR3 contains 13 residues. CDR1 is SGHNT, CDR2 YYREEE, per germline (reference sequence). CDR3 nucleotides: TGTGCCAGCACTTCTGGGGTTAACTATGGCTACACCTTC. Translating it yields CASTSGVNYGYTF. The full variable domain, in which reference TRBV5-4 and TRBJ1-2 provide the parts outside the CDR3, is ETGVTQSPTHLIKTRGQQVTLRCSSQSGHNTVSWYQQALGQGPQFIFQYYREEENGRGNFPPRFSGLQFPNYSSELNVNALELDDSALYLCASTSGVNYGYTFGSGTRLTVV.

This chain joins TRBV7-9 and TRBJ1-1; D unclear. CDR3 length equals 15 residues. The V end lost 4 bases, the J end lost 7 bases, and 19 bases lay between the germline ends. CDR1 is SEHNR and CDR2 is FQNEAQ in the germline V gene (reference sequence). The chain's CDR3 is CASSSTGVRAFEAFF. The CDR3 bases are TGTGCCAGCAGCTCGACCGGGGTTAGGGCCTTTGAAGCTTTCTTT.

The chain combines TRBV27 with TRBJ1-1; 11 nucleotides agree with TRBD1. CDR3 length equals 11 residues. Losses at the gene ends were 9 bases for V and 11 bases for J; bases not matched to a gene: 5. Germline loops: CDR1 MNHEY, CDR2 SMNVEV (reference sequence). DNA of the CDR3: TGTGCCAGTCCGGACAGGGGGCAGGCTTTCTTT. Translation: CASPDRGQAFF.

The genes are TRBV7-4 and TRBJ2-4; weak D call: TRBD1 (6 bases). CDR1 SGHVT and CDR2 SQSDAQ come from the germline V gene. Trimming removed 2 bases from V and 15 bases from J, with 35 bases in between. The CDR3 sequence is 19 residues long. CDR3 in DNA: TGTGCCAGCAGCTTAAGTTGTAAAGGGAAGAGGGGGACCAAAAACATTACGTACTTC. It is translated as CASSLSCKGKRGTKNITYF.

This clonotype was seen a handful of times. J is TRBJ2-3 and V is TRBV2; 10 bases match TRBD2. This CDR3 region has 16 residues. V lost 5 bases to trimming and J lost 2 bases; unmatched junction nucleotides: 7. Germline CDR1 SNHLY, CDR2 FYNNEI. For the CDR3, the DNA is TGTGCCAGCAGTCCTGGACTAGCGGCCCCCACAGATACGCAGTATTTT. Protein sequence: CASSPGLAAPTDTQYF.

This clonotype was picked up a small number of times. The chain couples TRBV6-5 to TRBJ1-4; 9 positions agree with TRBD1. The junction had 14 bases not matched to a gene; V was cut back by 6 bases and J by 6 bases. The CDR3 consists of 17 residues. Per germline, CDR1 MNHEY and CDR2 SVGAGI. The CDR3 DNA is TGTGCCAGCAGGGTCGGGACAGGGCTTCGTTGGGATGAAAAACTGTTTTTT. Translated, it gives CASRVGTGLRWDEKLFF.

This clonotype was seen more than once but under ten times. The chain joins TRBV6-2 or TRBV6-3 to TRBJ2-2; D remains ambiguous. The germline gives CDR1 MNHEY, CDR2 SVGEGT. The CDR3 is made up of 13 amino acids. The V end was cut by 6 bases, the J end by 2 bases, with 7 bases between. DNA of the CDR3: TGTGCCAGCAGACAAGCCAACACCGGGGAGCTGTTTTTT. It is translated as CASRQANTGELFF.

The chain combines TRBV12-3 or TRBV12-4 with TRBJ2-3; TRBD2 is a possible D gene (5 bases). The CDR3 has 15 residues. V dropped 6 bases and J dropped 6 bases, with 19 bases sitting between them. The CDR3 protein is CASRGALVGSDTQYF. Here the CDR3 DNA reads TGTGCCAGCAGGGGAGCATTGGTCGGTTCGGATACGCAGTATTTT.

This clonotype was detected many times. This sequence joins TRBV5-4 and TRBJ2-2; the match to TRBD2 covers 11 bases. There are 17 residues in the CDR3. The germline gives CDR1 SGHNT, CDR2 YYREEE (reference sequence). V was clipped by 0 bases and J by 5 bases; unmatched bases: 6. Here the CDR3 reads CASSLGPLAGGTGELFF. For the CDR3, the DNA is TGTGCCAGCAGCTTGGGGCCGCTAGCGGGGGGTACCGGGGAGCTGTTTTTT.

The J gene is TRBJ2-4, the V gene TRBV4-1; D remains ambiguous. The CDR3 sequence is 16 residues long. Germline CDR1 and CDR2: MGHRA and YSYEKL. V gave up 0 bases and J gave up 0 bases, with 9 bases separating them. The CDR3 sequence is CASSQEPGLAKNIQYF. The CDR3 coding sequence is TGCGCCAGCAGCCAAGAGCCGGGTTTAGCCAAAAACATTCAGTACTTC.

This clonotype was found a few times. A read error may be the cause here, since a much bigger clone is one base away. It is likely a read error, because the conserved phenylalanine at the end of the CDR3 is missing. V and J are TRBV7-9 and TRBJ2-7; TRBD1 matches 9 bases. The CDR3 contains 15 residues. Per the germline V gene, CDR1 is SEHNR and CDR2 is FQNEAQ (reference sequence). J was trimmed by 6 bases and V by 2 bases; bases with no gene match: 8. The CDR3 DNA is TGTGCCAGCAGCTTATTCGGGACAGGGAAGGGCGAGCAGTACTTA. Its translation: CASSLFGTGKGEQYL.

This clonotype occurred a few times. The CDR3 sequence: CSARGWGYTGELFF. The CDR3, as DNA: TGCAGTGCTAGGGGTTGGGGTTACACCGGGGAGCTGTTTTTT. The chain links TRBV20-1 to TRBJ2-2; D not certain. Germline V lookup: CDR1 DFQATT, CDR2 SNEGSKA (reference sequence). Trimming left V 3 bases short and J 3 bases short, with 11 bases between. The CDR3 is made up of 14 amino acids.

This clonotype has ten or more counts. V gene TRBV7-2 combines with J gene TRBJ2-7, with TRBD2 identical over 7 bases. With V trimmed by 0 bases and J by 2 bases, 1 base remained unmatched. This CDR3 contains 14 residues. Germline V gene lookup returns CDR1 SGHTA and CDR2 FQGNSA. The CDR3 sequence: CASSLAGGAYEQYF. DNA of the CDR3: TGTGCCAGCAGCTTAGCGGGGGGGGCCTACGAGCAGTACTTC.

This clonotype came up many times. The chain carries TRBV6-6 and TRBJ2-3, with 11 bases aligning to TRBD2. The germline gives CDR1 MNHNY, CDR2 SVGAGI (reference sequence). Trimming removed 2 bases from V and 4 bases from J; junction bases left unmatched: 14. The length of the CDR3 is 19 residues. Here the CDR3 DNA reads TGTGCCAGCAGTTACCCAACTCCGCCGGGACTAGCGGATTCAGATACGCAGTATTTT. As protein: CASSYPTPPGLADSDTQYF.

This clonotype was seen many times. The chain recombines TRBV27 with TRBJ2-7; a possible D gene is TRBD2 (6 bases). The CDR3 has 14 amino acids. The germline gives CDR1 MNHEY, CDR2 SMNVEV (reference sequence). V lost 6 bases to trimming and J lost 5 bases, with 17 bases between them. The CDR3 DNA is TGTGCCAGCAGGCGCGGGACTCCGGGGGACGAGCAGTACTTC. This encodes CASRRGTPGDEQYF.

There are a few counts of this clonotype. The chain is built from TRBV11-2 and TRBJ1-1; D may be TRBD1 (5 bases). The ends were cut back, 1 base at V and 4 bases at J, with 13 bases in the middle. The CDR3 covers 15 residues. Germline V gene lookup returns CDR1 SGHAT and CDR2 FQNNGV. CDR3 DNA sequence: TGTGCCAGCAGCTTAGTATTGGGGGGGAGCACTGAAGCTTTCTTT. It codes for CASSLVLGGSTEAFF.

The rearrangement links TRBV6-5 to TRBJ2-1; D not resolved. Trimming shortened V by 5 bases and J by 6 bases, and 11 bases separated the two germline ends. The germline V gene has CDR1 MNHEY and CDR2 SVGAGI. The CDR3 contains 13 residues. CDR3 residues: CASSPLDPNEQFF. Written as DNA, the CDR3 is TGTGCCAGCAGTCCCCTTGACCCCAATGAGCAGTTCTTC.

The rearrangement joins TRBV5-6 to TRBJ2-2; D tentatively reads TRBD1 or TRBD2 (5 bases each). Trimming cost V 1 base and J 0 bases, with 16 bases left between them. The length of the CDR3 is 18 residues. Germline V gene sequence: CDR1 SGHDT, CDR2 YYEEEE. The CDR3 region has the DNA TGTGCCAGCAGCTTGCCCCTGGGGGTTGAGGCGAACACCGGGGAGCTGTTTTTT. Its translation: CASSLPLGVEANTGELFF.

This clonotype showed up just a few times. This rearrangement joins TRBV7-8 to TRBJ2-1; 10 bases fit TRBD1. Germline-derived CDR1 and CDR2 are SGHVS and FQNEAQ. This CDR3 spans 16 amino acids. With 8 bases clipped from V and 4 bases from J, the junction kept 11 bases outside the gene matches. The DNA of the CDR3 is TGTGCCAGCTACTTAGGGGGGACAGGGGAATACAATGAGCAGTTCTTC. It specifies CASYLGGTGEYNEQFF.

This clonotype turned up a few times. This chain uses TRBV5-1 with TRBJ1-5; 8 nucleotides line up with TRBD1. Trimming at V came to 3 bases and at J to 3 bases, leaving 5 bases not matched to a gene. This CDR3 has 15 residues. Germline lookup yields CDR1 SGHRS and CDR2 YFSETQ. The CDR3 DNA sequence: TGCGCCAGCAGCTCTTCAGGGGGCGTCAATCAGCCCCAGCATTTT. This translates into CASSSSGGVNQPQHF.